The T cell receptor beta chain under discussion was sequenced for a study of OX40 agonist ivuxolimab in advanced cancers. Looking at the study overall: Ivuxolimab was an agonistic, fully human IgG2 monoclonal antibody directed against OX40 (CD134), a costimulatory receptor. Patients were allowed to have had prior anti-PD-1, anti-PD-L1 or anti-CTLA-4 therapy, and approximately 37% of the dose-escalation patients had been treated with checkpoint inhibitors. The monotherapy dose-escalation portion (N of about 49 patients) of the phase I ivuxolimab trial is reported in the paper. Partial responses occurred in three dose-escalation patients, of whom one had hepatocellular carcinoma and two had cutaneous melanoma. Peripheral TCRbeta sequencing was intended to test whether TCR sequence diversity was altered and clonal T-cell expansion was caused by ivuxolimab. The dose-escalation cohort was 80% to 90% male with a mean age of around 64 years, ranging from roughly 20 to 80. Intravenous ivuxolimab was administered to patients every 2 weeks at six dose levels: 0.01, 0.1, 0.3, 1.5, 3 and 10 mg/kg. Among the roughly 52 dose-escalation patients, some 20 had hepatocellular carcinoma, about 15 melanoma, 9 renal cell carcinoma and 9 head and neck cancer.

To sequence the TCRbeta CDR3 region, genomic DNA was isolated from the sorted cells. TCRbeta CDR3 regions were sequenced using the immunoSEQ Assay. TCRdb's version of the immuneACCESS table is confined to in-frame rearrangements and falls short of the full clone set. An unresolved V gene accounts for under half of the shortfall where checked; the remainder is of unknown origin. For this sample there are tens of thousands of clones; about 86% appear just once. The ten top clones hold less than 0.6% of the sample. For this chain, trimming is 4 bases at the V end and 9 bases at the J end, and the number of junction bases without a gene match is 6. CDR1 and CDR2 are drawn from the germline V gene: SGHRS, YFSETQ. Including the terminal cysteine and phenylalanine, the CDR3 comprises 14 residues. The entry retains the CDR3 DNA only, 42 bases that are in frame from base 1. Paper-wide results and their limitations: After ivuxolimab, expanded clones were on average more numerous among CD8+ T cells than among CD4+ T cells. In partial responders in the 0.1-3.0 mg/kg groups, normalized peripheral clonal expansion was found to be among the lowest, especially among CD8+ T cells. At doses from 0.1 to 3.0 mg/kg, clonal expansion was seen in both CD4+ and CD8+ blood T cells between baseline and week 6. Low levels of normalized T-cell clonal expansion were also shown by some nonresponding patients. The antigen specificity of the clonally expanded peripheral T cells was not determined.

Patients with a history of autoimmune disease or receiving systemic immunosuppression were excluded from the trial. Peripheral blood for TCR sequencing was drawn from every dose cohort at baseline, at cycle 4 day 1 and at cycle 7 day 1. The samples were taken from a phase I, first-in-human, multicenter, open-label dose-escalation trial of ivuxolimab. Adults with locally advanced or metastatic melanoma, renal cell, hepatocellular, or head and neck squamous cell carcinoma were enrolled in the trial. Before TCR sequencing, CD4+ T cells and CD8+ T cells were sorted from peripheral blood as separate populations. This clone was recorded only once. The target of this receptor is not known. One base away there is no much larger clone; base qualities are not given.

This receptor was taken from an adult with an advanced solid tumor such as melanoma, head and neck, liver or kidney cancer. This specimen consisted of CD4+ or CD8+ T cells sorted from blood, obtained in a trial of the OX40 agonist ivuxolimab. Rearrangement joined TRBV5-1 to TRBJ1-6; 8 central nucleotides agree with TRBD1. The CDR3 region has the sequence CASSRGQDPSPLHF. The DNA reads TGCGCCAGCAGCAGGGGACAGGATCCTTCACCCCTCCACTTT.